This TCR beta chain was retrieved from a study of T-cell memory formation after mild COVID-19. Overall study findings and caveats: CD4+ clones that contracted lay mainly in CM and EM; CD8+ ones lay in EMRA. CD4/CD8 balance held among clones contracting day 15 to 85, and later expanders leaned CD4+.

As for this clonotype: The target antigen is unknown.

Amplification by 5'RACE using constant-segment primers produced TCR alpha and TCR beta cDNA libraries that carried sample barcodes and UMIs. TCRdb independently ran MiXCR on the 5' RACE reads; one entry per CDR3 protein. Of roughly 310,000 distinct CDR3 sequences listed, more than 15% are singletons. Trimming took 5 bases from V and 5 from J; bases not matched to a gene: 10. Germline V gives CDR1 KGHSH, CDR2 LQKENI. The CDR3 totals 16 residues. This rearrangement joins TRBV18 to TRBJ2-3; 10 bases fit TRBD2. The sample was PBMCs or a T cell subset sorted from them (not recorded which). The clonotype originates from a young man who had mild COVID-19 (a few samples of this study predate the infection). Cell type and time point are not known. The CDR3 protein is CASSASGGPQGDTQYF. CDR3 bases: TGTGCCAGCTCAGCTAGCGGGGGACCGCAGGGAGATACGCAGTATTTT.